This T cell receptor (beta chain) is from a study of cytomegalovirus exposure and HLA in healthy donors (dated by TCRdb to 2017 to 2019). About the full investigation: According to a later analysis, one platform produced both the roughly 120 validation repertoires and the 670 or so repertoires of the first cohort. The study aimed to test whether signatures of past pathogen exposure could be identified by cataloging public T cell receptors. In addition to the first cohort of 650 to 800 subjects, a separate validation cohort of some 120 different subjects was used. High-throughput TCR immunosequencing, statistical association of individual TCRs with disease status, and machine learning were combined to predict cytomegalovirus infection status. What the work shows at the level of the full study, not this receptor alone: Three of the identified cytomegalovirus-associated TCR beta chains were confirmed in vitro to be specific for cytomegalovirus antigens. Most TCR sequences were seen in very few donors, while some public TCRs were found in many individuals. It was suggested by the authors that the approach could potentially be generalized to other disease states and immunological phenotypes. Cytomegalovirus status was reported to be diagnosed by the classifier with high specificity and sensitivity in both the original and validation cohorts. The study listed 150 to 200 TCR beta chains as associated with cytomegalovirus. A later analysis had no HLA typing for the validation cohort, so co-occurrence there was scored across all 110 or so repertoires. In a later analysis, TCRs clustered in the first cohort were found to also tend to co-occur in the roughly 120 validation repertoires, with 94% of cluster scores above 0.

Comments on this clone: Its recognized antigen is unknown. Base qualities are missing; no much larger clone stands one base away.

CDR1 and CDR2 were assigned from the germline V gene (reference sequence) as MNHNY and SVGAGI. The CDR3, from cysteine to phenylalanine, totals 14 residues. Solely the CDR3 DNA is kept, with 42 bases framed from the first base. V is reduced by 2 bases and J by 3 bases, leaving a spacing of 11 bases between them. The library was built by means of the immunoSEQ multiplex PCR assay. The authors' pipeline ran thus. To diagnose cytomegalovirus status from the catalog of TCR beta chain sequences, a statistical classification framework was built. What TCRdb holds here is the immuneACCESS table cut down to in-frame rearrangements. Part of the clones is not present; checked against another copy, under half of the missing clones reflect an unresolved V gene, and the others are unexplained. That table supplies the V and J calls and clone size; D and trimming were determined from the DNA. For this sample there are roughly 50,000 clones; about 92% appear just once. The top ten clonotypes cover under 2% of the sample.

The donors were included in the validation cohort of some 120 subjects, a group kept apart from the approximately 670-subject first cohort. This receptor was obtained from a woman aged 18 to 35 in good health and CMV-seropositive. Recombination joined TRBV6-6 with TRBJ2-7, with TRBD1 perhaps the D gene, on 6 matching bases. The source material was PBMCs. The nucleotides read TGTGCCAGCAGTTACCTAGCAGGGGACTACGAGCAGTACTTC. This gives the protein CASSYLAGDYEQYF.